This TCR beta chain was retrieved from a study of T cell responses to AZD1222 COVID-19 vaccine. In its sample, this clone was seen a few times. Its antigen remains unknown. Germline V lookup: CDR1 SGHTA, CDR2 FQGNSA. CDR3 length: 12 residues. Between the trimmed V and J ends, which lost 3 bases and 5 bases, there was a span of 6 bases. The protocol was immunoSEQ multiplex PCR, while the TCRdb copy is restricted to in-frame clones and leaves out a portion. This table has fewer than 130,000 clones, under 95% appearing once. Study-wide results and limits: Repertoire sampling was restricted to post-peak T cell response timepoints.

This receptor was taken from an adult in good health. V is TRBV7-2 and J is TRBJ2-3, with D possibly being TRBD2 (6 bases). The sequenced sample was peripheral blood, obtained on day 0 of AZD1222 vaccination. The CDR3 spells CASSLTRDTQYF. For the CDR3, the DNA is TGTGCCAGCAGCTTGACTAGAGATACGCAGTATTTT.